This T cell receptor (beta chain) is drawn from a study of T cells in Graves' hyperthyroidism and ophthalmopathy. About the research overall: Peripheral blood was acquired at first diagnosis, ahead of any therapy whatsoever. General observations from the study: A 13 V-J signature model discriminated ophthalmopathy versus stable hyperthyroidism.

Germline loops: CDR1 LGHDT, CDR2 YNNKEL (reference sequence). This CDR3 is 15 amino acids long. V was pared by 2 bases and J by 5 bases, with 7 bases of the junction left unmatched. Absence of ophthalmopathy progression within 18 months defined stable Graves' hyperthyroidism. Diagnoses rested on clinical symptoms, serum thyroxine and TRAb, thyroid ultrasound and orbital computed tomography. On this clonotype itself: Its cognate antigen is unknown.

RNA transcripts were the template for amplifying TCR beta CDR3 regions. A first-round RT-PCR of the TCR CDR3 used the HTBI primer set. TCRdb redid the calling of the multiplex PCR reads with MiXCR, one entry per CDR3 protein. The table lists 550,000 to 600,000 distinct CDR3 sequences, over 15% of them singletons. Sequencing input: blood. The chain recombines TRBV3-1 with TRBJ2-7; TRBD1 matches at 9 bases. The origin of this receptor is a woman under 30 with Graves' hyperthyroidism. The CDR3 protein is CASSQRGQGSDEQYF. DNA of the CDR3: TGTGCCAGCAGCCAAAGGGGACAGGGATCAGACGAGCAGTACTTC.